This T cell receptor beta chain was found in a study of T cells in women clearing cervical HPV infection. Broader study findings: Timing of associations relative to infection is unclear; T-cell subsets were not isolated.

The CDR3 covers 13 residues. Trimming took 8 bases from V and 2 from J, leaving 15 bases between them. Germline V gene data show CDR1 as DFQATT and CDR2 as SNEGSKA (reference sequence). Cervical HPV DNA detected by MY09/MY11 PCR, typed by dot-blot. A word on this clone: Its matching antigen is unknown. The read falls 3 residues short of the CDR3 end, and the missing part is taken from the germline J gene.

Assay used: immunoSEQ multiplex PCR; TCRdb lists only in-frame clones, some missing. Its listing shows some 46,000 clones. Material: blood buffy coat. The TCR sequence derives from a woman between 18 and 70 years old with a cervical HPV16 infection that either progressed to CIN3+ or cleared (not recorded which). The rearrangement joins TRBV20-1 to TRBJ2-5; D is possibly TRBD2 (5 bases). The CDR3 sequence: CSIPPGNQETQYF. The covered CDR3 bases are TGCAGTATTCCCCCGGGGAATCAAGAGACC.